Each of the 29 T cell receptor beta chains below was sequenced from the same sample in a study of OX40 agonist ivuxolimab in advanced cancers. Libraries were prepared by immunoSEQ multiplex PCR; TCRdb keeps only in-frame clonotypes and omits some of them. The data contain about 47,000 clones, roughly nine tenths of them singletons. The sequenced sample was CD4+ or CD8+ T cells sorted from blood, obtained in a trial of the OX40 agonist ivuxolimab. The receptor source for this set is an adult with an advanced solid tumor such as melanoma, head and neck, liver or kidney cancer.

For the CDR3, the DNA is TGTGCCAGCAGCCTTAGCGGGCCTTCCCATGAGCAGTTCTTC. Protein sequence: CASSLSGPSHEQFF. The chain is built from TRBV11-2 and TRBJ2-1; 7 bases are a match to TRBD2. Germline V lookup: CDR1 SGHAT, CDR2 FQNNGV. Trimming cost V 5 bases and J 8 bases; bases outside gene matches: 9. The CDR3 totals 14 residues.

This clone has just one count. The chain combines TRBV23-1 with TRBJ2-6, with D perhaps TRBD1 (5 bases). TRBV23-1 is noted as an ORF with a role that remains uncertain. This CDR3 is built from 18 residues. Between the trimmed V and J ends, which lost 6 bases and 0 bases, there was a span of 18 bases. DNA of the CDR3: TGCGCCAGCAGCCTCACTCCGACAGATTACTCTGGGGCCAACGTCCTGACTTTC. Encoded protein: CASSLTPTDYSGANVLTF.

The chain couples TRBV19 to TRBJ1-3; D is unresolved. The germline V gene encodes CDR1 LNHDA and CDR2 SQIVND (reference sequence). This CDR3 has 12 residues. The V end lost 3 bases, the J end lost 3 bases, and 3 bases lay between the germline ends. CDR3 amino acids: CASSMGGNTIYF. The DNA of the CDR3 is TGTGCCAGTAGTATGGGTGGAAACACCATATATTTT.

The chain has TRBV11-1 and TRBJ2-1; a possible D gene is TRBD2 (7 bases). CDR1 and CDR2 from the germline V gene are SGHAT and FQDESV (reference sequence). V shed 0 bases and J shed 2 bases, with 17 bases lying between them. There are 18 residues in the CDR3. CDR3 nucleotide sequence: TGTGCCAGCAGCTTAGCGGCGGGGGTTGGACAGCCCTACAATGAGCAGTTCTTC. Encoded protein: CASSLAAGVGQPYNEQFF. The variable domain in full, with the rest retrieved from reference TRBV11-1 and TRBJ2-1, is EAEVAQSPRYKITEKSQAVAFWCDPISGHATLYWYRQILGQGPELLVQFQDESVVDDSQLPKDRFSAERLKGVDSTLKIQPAELGDSAMYLCASSLAAGVGQPYNEQFFGPGTRLTVL.

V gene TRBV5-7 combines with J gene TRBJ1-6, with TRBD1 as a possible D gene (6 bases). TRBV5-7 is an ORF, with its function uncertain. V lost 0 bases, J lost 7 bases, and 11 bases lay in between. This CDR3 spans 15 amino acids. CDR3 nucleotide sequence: TGTGCCAGCAGCTTGGAACAGGGCCGAAATTCACCCCTCCACTTT. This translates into CASSLEQGRNSPLHF.

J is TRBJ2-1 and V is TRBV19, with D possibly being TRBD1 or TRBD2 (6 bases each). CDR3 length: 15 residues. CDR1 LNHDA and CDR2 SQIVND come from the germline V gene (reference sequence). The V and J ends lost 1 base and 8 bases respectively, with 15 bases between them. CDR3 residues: CASSIAGGVAYEQFF. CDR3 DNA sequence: TGTGCCAGTAGTATAGCCGGGGGCGTTGCGTATGAGCAGTTCTTC. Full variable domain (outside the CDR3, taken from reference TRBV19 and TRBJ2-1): DGGITQSPKYLFRKEGQNVTLSCEQNLNHDAMYWYRQDPGQGLRLIYYSQIVNDFQKGDIAEGYSVSREKKESFPLTVTSAQKNPTAFYLCASSIAGGVAYEQFFGPGTRLTVL.

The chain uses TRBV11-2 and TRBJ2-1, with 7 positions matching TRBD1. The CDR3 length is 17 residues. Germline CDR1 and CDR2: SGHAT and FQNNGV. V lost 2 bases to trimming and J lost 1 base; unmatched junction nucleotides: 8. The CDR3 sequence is CASSLFRQGESYNEQFF. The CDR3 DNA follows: TGTGCCAGCAGCTTATTCAGGCAGGGGGAATCCTACAATGAGCAGTTCTTC.

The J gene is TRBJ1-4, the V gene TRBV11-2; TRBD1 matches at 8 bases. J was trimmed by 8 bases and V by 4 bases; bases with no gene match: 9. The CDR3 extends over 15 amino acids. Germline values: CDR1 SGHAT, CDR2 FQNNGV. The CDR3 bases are TGTGCCAGCAGCTCTTGGGACAGGACGGGAGAAAAACTGTTTTTT. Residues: CASSSWDRTGEKLFF.

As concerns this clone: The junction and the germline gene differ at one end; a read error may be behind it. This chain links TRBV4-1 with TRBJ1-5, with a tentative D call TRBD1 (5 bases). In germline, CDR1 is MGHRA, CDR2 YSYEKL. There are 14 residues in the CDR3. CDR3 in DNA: TGCGCCAGCAGCCAAGATCGGGGGGACCCTTTGAGGGATTTT. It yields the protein CASSQDRGDPLRDF.

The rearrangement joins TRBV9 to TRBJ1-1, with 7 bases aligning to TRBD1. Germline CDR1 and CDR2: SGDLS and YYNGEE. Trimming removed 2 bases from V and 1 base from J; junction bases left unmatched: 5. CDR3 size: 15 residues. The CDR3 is CASSVPTGRNTEAFF. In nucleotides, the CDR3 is TGTGCCAGCAGCGTCCCGACAGGGAGGAACACTGAAGCTTTCTTT.

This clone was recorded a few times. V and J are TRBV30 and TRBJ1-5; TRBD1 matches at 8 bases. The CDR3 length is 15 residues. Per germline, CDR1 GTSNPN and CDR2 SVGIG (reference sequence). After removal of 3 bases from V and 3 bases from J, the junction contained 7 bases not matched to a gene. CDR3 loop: CAWSRGRGANQPQHF. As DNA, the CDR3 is TGTGCCTGGAGCAGGGGGCGAGGGGCCAATCAGCCCCAGCATTTT. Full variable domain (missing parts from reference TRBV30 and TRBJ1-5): SQTIHQWPATLVQPVGSPLSLECTVEGTSNPNLYWYRQAAGRGLQLLFYSVGIGQISSEVPQNLSASRPQDRQFILSSKKLLLSDSGFYLCAWSRGRGANQPQHFGDGTRLSIL.

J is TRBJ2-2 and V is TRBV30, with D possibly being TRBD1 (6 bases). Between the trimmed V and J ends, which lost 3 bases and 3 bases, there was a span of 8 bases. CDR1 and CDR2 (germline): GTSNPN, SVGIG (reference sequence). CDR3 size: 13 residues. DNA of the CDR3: TGTGCCTGGAGCTGGACAGACACCGGGGAGCTGTTTTTT. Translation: CAWSWTDTGELFF.

Here the CDR3 reads CASSDSGIAGEQYF. In DNA, the CDR3 is TGCGCCAGCAGTGATTCGGGAATTGCTGGCGAGCAGTACTTC. The chain has TRBV10-2 and TRBJ2-7; D is possibly TRBD2 (5 bases). This CDR3 is built from 14 residues. The V and J ends lost 3 bases and 6 bases respectively, with 15 bases between them. Per the germline V gene, CDR1 is WSHSY and CDR2 is SAAADI.

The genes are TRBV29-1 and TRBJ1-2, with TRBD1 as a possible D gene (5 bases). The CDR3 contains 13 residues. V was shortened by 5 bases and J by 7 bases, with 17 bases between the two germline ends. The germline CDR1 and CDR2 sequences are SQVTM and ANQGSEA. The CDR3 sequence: CSVFPGREGGYTF. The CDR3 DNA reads TGCAGCGTTTTCCCAGGGAGGGAAGGTGGCTACACCTTC.

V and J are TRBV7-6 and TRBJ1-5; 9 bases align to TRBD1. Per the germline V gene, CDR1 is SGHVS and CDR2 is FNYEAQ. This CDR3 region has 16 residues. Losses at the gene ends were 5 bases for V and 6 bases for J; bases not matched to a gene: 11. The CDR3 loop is CASSAEQGALIQPQHF. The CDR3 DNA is TGTGCCAGCAGCGCAGAACAGGGGGCCCTCATTCAGCCCCAGCATTTT.

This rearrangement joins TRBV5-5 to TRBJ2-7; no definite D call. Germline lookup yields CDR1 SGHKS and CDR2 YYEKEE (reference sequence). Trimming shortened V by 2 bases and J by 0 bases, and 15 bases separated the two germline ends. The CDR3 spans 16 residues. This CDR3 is CASSLSRAGGSYEQYF. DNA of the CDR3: TGTGCCAGCAGCTTAAGTCGGGCCGGCGGCTCCTACGAGCAGTACTTC.

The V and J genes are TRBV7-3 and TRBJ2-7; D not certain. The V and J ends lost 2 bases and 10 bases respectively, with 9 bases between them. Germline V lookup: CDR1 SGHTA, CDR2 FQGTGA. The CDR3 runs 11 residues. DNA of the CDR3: TGTGCCAGCAGCTTATGCCGTTCACAGTACTTC. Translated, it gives CASSLCRSQYF.

In DNA, the CDR3 is TGTGCCTGGAGTCGGGGTAGTAGCGGAGACGAGCAGTACTTC. Amino acids: CAWSRGSSGDEQYF. This sequence joins TRBV30 and TRBJ2-7; a possible D gene is TRBD2 (6 bases). The CDR3 sequence is 14 residues long. Trimming cost V 2 bases and J 5 bases, with 16 bases left between them. CDR1 is GTSNPN and CDR2 is SVGIG in the germline V gene (reference sequence).

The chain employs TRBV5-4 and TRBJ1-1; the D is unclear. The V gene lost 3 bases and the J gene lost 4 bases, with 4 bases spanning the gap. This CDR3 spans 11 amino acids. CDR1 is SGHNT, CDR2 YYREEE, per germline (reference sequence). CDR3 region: CASSWGTEAFF. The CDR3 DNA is TGTGCCAGCAGCTGGGGCACTGAAGCTTTCTTT.

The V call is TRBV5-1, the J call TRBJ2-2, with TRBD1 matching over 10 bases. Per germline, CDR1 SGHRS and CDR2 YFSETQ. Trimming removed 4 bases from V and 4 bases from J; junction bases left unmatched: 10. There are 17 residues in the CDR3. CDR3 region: CASSRDRGAQSTGELFF. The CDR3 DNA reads TGCGCCAGCAGCCGGGACAGGGGCGCCCAGTCCACCGGGGAGCTGTTTTTT.

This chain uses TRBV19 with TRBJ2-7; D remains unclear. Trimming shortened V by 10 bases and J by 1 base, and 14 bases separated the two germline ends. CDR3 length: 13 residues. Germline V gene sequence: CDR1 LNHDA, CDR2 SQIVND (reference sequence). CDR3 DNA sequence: TGTGCCACCCGCTTCAGTAAATCCTACGAGCAGTACTTC. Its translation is CATRFSKSYEQYF.

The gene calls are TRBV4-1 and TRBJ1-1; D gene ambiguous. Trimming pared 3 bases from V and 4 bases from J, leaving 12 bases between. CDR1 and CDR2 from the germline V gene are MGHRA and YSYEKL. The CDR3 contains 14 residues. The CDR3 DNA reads TGCGCCAGCAGCCAGGGGAGCGGGTTCACTGAAGCTTTCTTT. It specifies CASSQGSGFTEAFF.

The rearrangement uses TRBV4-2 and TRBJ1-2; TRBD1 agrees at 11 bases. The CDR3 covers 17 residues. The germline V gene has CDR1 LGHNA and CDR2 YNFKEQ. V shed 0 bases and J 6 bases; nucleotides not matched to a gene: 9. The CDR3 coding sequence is TGTGCCAGCAGCCAAGAGAGGAGAGGACAGGGGGCCGATGGCTACACCTTC. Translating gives CASSQERRGQGADGYTF.

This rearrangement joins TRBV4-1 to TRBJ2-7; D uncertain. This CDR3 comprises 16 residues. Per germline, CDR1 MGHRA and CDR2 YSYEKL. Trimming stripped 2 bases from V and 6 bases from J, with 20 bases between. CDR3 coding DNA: TGCGCCAGCAGCCAAAACTCGCAACTGGACCCCTCCGAGCAGTACTTC. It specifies CASSQNSQLDPSEQYF.

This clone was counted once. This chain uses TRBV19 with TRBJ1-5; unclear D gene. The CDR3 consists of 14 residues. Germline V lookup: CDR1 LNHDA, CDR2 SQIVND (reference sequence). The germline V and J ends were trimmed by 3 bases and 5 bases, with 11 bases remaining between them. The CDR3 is CASSIWSGDQPQHF. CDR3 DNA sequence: TGTGCCAGTAGTATTTGGTCCGGGGATCAGCCCCAGCATTTT.

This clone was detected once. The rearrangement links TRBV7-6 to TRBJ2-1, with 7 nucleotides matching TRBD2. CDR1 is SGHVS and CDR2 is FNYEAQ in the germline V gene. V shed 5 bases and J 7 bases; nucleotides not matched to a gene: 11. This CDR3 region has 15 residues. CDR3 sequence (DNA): TGTGCCAGCAGCATCTTGGGGGGGGGAGAGAATGAGCAGTTCTTC. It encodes CASSILGGGENEQFF.

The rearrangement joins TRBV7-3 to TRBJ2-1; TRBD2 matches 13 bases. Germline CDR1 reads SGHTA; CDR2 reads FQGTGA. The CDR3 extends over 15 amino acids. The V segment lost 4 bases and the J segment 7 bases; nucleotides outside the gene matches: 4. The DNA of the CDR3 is TGTGCCAGCAGCTCTCAGACTAGCGGGGGGAATGAGCAGTTCTTC. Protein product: CASSSQTSGGNEQFF.

The CDR3 loop reads CSVGQDYGYTF. In nucleotides, the CDR3 is TGCAGTGTAGGACAGGACTATGGCTACACCTTC. The V call is TRBV20-1, the J call TRBJ1-2, with 7 bases that match TRBD1. The junction had 2 bases not matched to a gene; V was cut back by 7 bases and J by 3 bases. The CDR3 consists of 11 residues. CDR1 is DFQATT and CDR2 is SNEGSKA in the germline V gene (reference sequence).

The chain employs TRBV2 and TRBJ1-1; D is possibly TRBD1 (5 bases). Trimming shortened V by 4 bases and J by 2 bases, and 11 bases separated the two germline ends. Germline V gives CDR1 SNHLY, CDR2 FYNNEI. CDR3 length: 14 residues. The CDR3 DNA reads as TGTGCCAGCAGTGGCCCGGACACAAACACTGAAGCTTTCTTT. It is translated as CASSGPDTNTEAFF.